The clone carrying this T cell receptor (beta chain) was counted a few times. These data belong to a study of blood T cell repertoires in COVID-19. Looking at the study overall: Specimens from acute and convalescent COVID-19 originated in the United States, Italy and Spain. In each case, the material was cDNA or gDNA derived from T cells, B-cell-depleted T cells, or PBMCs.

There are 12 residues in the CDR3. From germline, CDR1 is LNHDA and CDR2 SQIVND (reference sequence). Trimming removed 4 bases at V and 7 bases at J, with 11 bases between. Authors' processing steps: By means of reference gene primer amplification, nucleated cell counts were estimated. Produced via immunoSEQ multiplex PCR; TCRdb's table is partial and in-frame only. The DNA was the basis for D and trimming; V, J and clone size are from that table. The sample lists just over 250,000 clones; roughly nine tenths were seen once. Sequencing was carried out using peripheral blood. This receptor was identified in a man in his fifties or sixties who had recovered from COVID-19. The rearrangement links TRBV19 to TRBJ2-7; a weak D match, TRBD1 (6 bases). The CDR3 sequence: CASSTNRAEQYF. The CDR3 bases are TGTGCCAGTAGTACCAACAGGGCAGAGCAGTACTTC.